This T cell receptor (beta chain) is from a study of shared clonotypes between healthy human individuals. Study-wide results and caveats: Clonotypes shared by all four donors outscored non-shared clonotypes in generation probability. Between a handful of donors, naive CD4 clonotypes were shared at a level of approximately 5%.

The investigators split CD4+ cells into a CD45RA+ naive subset and a CD45RA-negative memory subset. Points on this clone: Its antigen is as yet unknown.

TCRdb keeps only in-frame clones here, not all; method: immunoSEQ multiplex PCR. The data contain fewer than 400,000 clones, around two thirds of them singletons. The CDR3 runs 13 residues. V lost 4 bases to trimming and J lost 7 bases, with 11 bases between them. CDR1 and CDR2 from the germline V gene are KGHSH and LQKENI. The clonotype comes from a man aged 25 to 45 in good health. Sequenced: memory CD4+ T cells sorted from blood. Subset given: CD45RA-negative fraction. The chain couples TRBV18 to TRBJ2-1; D unresolved. Written as DNA, the CDR3 is TGTGCCAGCTCACTATCGAATTCGAATGAGCAGTTCTTC. Translating gives CASSLSNSNEQFF.